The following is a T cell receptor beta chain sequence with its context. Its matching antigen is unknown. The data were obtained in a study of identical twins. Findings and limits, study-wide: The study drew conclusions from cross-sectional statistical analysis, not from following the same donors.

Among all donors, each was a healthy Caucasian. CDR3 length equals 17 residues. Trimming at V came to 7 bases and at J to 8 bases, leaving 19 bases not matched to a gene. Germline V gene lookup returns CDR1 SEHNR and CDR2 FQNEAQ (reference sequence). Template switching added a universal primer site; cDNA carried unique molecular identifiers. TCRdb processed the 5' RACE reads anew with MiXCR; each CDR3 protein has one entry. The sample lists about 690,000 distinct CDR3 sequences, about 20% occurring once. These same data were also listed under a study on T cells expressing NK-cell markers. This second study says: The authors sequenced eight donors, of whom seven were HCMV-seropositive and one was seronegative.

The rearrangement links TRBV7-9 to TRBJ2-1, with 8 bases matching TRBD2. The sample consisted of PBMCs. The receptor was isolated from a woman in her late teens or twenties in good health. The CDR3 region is CASNQPLMAGGFDEQFF. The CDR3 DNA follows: TGTGCCAGCAACCAACCCCTCATGGCGGGAGGATTCGATGAGCAGTTCTTC.